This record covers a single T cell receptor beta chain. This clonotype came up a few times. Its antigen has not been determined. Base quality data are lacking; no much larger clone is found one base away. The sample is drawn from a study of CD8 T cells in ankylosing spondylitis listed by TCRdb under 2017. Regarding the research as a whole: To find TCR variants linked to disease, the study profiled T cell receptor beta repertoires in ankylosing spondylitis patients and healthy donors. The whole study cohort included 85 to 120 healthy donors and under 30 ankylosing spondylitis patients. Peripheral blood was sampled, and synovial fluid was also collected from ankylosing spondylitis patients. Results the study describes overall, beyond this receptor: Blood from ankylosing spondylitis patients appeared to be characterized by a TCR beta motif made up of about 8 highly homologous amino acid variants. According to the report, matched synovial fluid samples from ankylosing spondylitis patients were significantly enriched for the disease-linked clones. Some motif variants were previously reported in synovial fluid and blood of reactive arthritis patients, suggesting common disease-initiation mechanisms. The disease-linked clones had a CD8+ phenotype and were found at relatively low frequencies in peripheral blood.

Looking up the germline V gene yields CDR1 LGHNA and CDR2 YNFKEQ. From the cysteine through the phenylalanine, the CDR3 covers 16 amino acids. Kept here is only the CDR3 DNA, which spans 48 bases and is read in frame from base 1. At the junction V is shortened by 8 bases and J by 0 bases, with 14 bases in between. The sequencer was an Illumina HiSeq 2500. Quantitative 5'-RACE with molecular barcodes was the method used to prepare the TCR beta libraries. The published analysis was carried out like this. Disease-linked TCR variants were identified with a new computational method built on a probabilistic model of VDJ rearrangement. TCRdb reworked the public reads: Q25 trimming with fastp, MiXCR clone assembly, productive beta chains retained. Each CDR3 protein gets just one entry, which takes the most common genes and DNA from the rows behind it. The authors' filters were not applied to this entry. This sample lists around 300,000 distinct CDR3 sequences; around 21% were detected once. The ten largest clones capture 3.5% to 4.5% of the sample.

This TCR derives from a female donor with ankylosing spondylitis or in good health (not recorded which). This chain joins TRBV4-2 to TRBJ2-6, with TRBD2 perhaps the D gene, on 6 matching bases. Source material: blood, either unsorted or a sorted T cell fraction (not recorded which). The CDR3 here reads CASRGVGDSGANVLTF. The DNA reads TGTGCCAGCCGCGGGGTAGGAGACTCTGGGGCCAACGTCCTGACTTTC.